The next 24 T cell receptor beta chains were all read from a single sample in a study of cytomegalovirus exposure and HLA in healthy donors. The PCR was carried out with 60 Vbeta primers and 13 Jbeta primers. Only in-frame clones appear in the TCRdb table, and some are missing; sequencing was by immunoSEQ multiplex PCR. Among 85,000 to 100,000 clones listed, approximately 80% were seen once. Sequencing input: PBMCs. The receptor set was obtained from a man aged 40-55 years in good health and CMV-seronegative.

This chain connects TRBV6-6 to TRBJ1-6; 7 nucleotides match TRBD1. The CDR3 extends over 15 amino acids. The trim removed 0 bases at V and 11 bases at J, leaving 7 bases unmatched. Germline CDR1 reads MNHNY; CDR2 reads SVGAGI (reference sequence). DNA of the CDR3: TGTGCCAGCAGTTACTCAGAGGGGGCGAGTACACCCCTCCACTTT. Translating it yields CASSYSEGASTPLHF.

This clone was observed a few times. The chain uses TRBV2 and TRBJ2-3; no reliable D call. Germline V gives CDR1 SNHLY, CDR2 FYNNEI. The CDR3 contains 15 residues. The V gene lost 6 bases and the J gene lost 0 bases, with 13 bases spanning the gap. In nucleotides, the CDR3 is TGTGCCAGCAGCCCCGATCGAACTAGCACAGATACGCAGTATTTT. As protein: CASSPDRTSTDTQYF. Based on the CDR3 plus reference TRBV2 and TRBJ2-3, the full variable domain is EPEVTQTPSHQVTQMGQEVILRCVPISNHLYFYWYRQILGQKVEFLVSFYNNEISEKSEIFDDQFSVERPDGSNFTLKIRSTKLEDSAMYFCASSPDRTSTDTQYFGPGTRLTVL.

The CDR3 DNA sequence: TGTGCCAGCAGCTTGGTCGGGGGGCTGGCGAACACTGAAGCTTTCTTT. Residues: CASSLVGGLANTEAFF. The chain employs TRBV5-5 and TRBJ1-1, with D maybe TRBD1 (6 bases). The CDR3 is 16 residues long. Germline assignment: CDR1 SGHKS and CDR2 YYEKEE (reference sequence). V was clipped by 0 bases and J by 1 base, with 13 bases between them.

The rearrangement joins TRBV6-4 to TRBJ2-3; 10 nucleotides align to TRBD2. CDR3 length: 15 amino acids. Germline trimming cut 6 bases from V and 3 bases from J; bases unmatched to any gene: 6. CDR1 is MRHNA, CDR2 SNTAGT, per germline. The CDR3 spells CASSPGLADTDTQYF. CDR3 DNA: TGTGCCAGCAGCCCCGGACTAGCGGATACAGATACGCAGTATTTT.

The V and J genes are TRBV2 and TRBJ2-7; D remains ambiguous. Germline lookup yields CDR1 SNHLY and CDR2 FYNNEI. Trimming left V 6 bases short and J 0 bases short, with 6 bases between. CDR3 size: 12 residues. The CDR3 nucleotides read TGTGCCAGCAGCCCGAGCTCCTACGAGCAGTACTTC. Its protein product is CASSPSSYEQYF.

The chain links TRBV28 to TRBJ1-6; D may be TRBD1 (6 bases). CDR1 is MDHEN and CDR2 is SYDVKM in the germline V gene. With 10 bases removed from V and 11 bases from J, the gap between germline ends came to 12 bases. The CDR3 has 11 amino acids. This chain's CDR3 is CATRGAPPLHF. CDR3 bases: TGTGCCACGCGGGGGGCCCCACCCCTCCACTTT.

This clone was counted between two and nine times. The chain has TRBV7-3 and TRBJ1-1; D is unresolved. Germline CDR1 and CDR2: SGHTA and FQGTGA. The V end was cut by 2 bases, the J end by 5 bases, with 12 bases between. The CDR3 contains 14 residues. The CDR3: CASSLAGPGTEAFF. CDR3 sequence (DNA): TGTGCCAGCAGCTTAGCAGGCCCGGGGACTGAAGCTTTCTTT.

V gene TRBV10-1 combines with J gene TRBJ1-5; the match to TRBD1 covers 9 bases. The CDR3 consists of 17 residues. V shed 6 bases and J 6 bases; nucleotides not matched to a gene: 15. CDR1 and CDR2 from the germline V gene are WNHNN and SYGVQD (reference sequence). This chain's CDR3 is CASSHLPNRGLGQPQHF. The CDR3 DNA reads TGCGCCAGCAGCCACCTCCCAAACAGGGGGCTAGGTCAGCCCCAGCATTTT.

The J gene is TRBJ2-7, the V gene TRBV2, with TRBD1 as a possible D gene (6 bases). Germline CDR1 SNHLY, CDR2 FYNNEI. Trimming shortened V by 3 bases and J by 4 bases, and 10 bases separated the two germline ends. The CDR3 runs to 13 residues. CDR3 sequence (DNA): TGTGCCAGCAGTGAGCAGGGGAAGTACGAGCAGTACTTC. It is translated as CASSEQGKYEQYF.

The chain recombines TRBV5-4 with TRBJ1-6, with D possibly matching TRBD1 (6 bases). V was shortened by 4 bases and J by 7 bases, with 15 bases between the two germline ends. The CDR3 contains 15 residues. Germline V gives CDR1 SGHNT, CDR2 YYREEE (reference sequence). This CDR3 is CASSLPQGSNSPLHF. CDR3 coding DNA: TGTGCCAGCAGCCTACCGCAGGGGAGCAATTCACCCCTCCACTTT.

The gene calls are TRBV2 and TRBJ1-2; 12 positions agree with TRBD1. The CDR3 is made up of 14 amino acids. Per germline, CDR1 SNHLY and CDR2 FYNNEI. The trim removed 5 bases at V and 7 bases at J, leaving 5 bases unmatched. The CDR3 sequence is CASSWGQGALGYTF. The DNA for the CDR3 is TGTGCCAGCAGTTGGGGACAGGGGGCGCTTGGCTACACCTTC.

Remarks on this clone: This same CDR3 is encoded by further DNA sequences in the sample. The chain is built from TRBV5-4 and TRBJ2-3; 13 bases fit TRBD2. V lost 7 bases, J lost 4 bases, and 6 bases stayed unmatched. This CDR3 is built from 15 residues. Germline V gene sequence: CDR1 SGHNT, CDR2 YYREEE (reference sequence). The CDR3 nucleotides read TGTGCCAGCGGACGACTAGCGGGAGGCCCAGATACGCAGTATTTT. Amino acid sequence: CASGRLAGGPDTQYF. Using reference TRBV5-4 and TRBJ2-3 for the parts outside the CDR3, the full variable domain is ETGVTQSPTHLIKTRGQQVTLRCSSQSGHNTVSWYQQALGQGPQFIFQYYREEENGRGNFPPRFSGLQFPNYSSELNVNALELDDSALYLCASGRLAGGPDTQYFGPGTRLTVL.

The chain uses TRBV5-1 and TRBJ1-1, with TRBD1 as a possible D gene (5 bases). Trimming shortened V by 1 base and J by 3 bases, and 7 bases separated the two germline ends. This CDR3 comprises 13 residues. Germline V gene sequence: CDR1 SGHRS, CDR2 YFSETQ. The CDR3 is CASSLLGDTEAFF. The DNA for the CDR3 is TGCGCCAGCAGCTTGCTAGGGGACACTGAAGCTTTCTTT. The full variable domain, with the rest looked up from reference TRBV5-1 and TRBJ1-1, is KAGVTQTPRYLIKTRGQQVTLSCSPISGHRSVSWYQQTPGQGLQFLFEYFSETQRNKGNFPGRFSGRQFSNSRSEMNVSTLELGDSALYLCASSLLGDTEAFFGQGTRLTVV.

With regard to this clone: At one end the junction does not follow the germline gene, possibly because of a read error. This chain uses TRBV11-2 with TRBJ2-2, with a possible D match to TRBD1 (5 bases). The CDR3 has 14 residues. CDR1 and CDR2 from the germline V gene are SGHAT and FQNNGV. The CDR3 reads CASSLVRQGGWLFF. CDR3 in DNA: TGTGCCAGCAGTTTAGTCCGTCAGGGTGGCTGGCTGTTTTTT.

This clone was detected once. Other DNA sequences in the same sample also yield this CDR3. The rearrangement joins TRBV7-9 to TRBJ1-1; no clear D gene. V dropped 6 bases and J dropped 5 bases, with 7 bases sitting between them. In germline, CDR1 is SEHNR, CDR2 FQNEAQ (reference sequence). This CDR3 is 11 amino acids long. The CDR3 region is CASSPGTEAFF. In DNA, the CDR3 is TGTGCCAGCAGTCCCGGGACTGAAGCTTTCTTT. Based on the CDR3 plus reference TRBV7-9 and TRBJ1-1, the full variable domain is DTGVSQNPRHKITKRGQNVTFRCDPISEHNRLYWYRQTLGQGPEFLTYFQNEAQLEKSRLLSDRFSAERPKGSFSTLEIQRTEQGDSAMYLCASSPGTEAFFGQGTRLTVV.

This clone was detected only once. This chain uses TRBV15 with TRBJ1-3; no clear D. This CDR3 has 16 amino acids. The ends were cut back, 0 bases at V and 2 bases at J, with 11 bases in the middle. Looked up from germline, CDR1 is LNHNV and CDR2 is YYDKDF (reference sequence). CDR3 loop: CATSRDVGSPGNTIYF. As DNA, the CDR3 is TGTGCCACCAGCAGAGATGTAGGGAGTCCTGGAAACACCATATATTTT.

The rearrangement links TRBV9 to TRBJ1-3, with 8 positions matching TRBD1. There are 15 residues in the CDR3. Germline V gives CDR1 SGDLS, CDR2 YYNGEE. The V gene end was trimmed by 3 bases and the J gene end by 3 bases; junction bases not matched to a gene: 5. CDR3 nucleotide sequence: TGTGCCAGCAGCGACACGACAGGGGTTGGAAACACCATATATTTT. It is translated as CASSDTTGVGNTIYF.

The chain joins TRBV7-9 to TRBJ2-3; 9 bases map to TRBD1. The CDR3 covers 16 residues. Germline CDR1 is SEHNR and CDR2 is FQNEAQ (reference sequence). The J segment lost 3 bases and the V segment lost 5 bases, leaving 9 bases of the junction unmatched. The CDR3 protein is CASSGTRDRATDTQYF. CDR3 DNA: TGTGCCAGCAGCGGGACACGGGACAGGGCTACAGATACGCAGTATTTT.

This clone was recorded a few times. V is TRBV5-1 and J is TRBJ2-5, with D tentatively TRBD2 (5 bases). The CDR3 runs 14 residues. Germline assignment: CDR1 SGHRS and CDR2 YFSETQ. The ends were cut back, 0 bases at V and 2 bases at J, with 8 bases in the middle. The CDR3 protein is CASSLGRQQETQYF. The CDR3 DNA reads as TGCGCCAGCAGCTTGGGGAGGCAGCAAGAGACCCAGTACTTC.

This chain links TRBV2 with TRBJ2-3; a possible D gene is TRBD1 (6 bases). V gave up 4 bases and J gave up 1 base, with 12 bases separating them. This CDR3 comprises 15 residues. Germline CDR1 is SNHLY and CDR2 is FYNNEI. Written as DNA, the CDR3 is TGTGCCAGCAGTGTGGGCACAGGGCGCACAGATACGCAGTATTTT. This translates into CASSVGTGRTDTQYF.

The sample holds one count of this clone. One end of the junction varies from germline; a read error may be responsible. V gene TRBV7-9 combines with J gene TRBJ1-3; D uncertain. Germline-derived CDR1 and CDR2 are SEHNR and FQNEAQ (reference sequence). The CDR3 is made up of 12 amino acids. The CDR3: CSSSYDLGTIYF. In nucleotides, the CDR3 is TGTTCCAGCAGCTACGACTTAGGTACCATATATTTT.

This clone was found a few times. The chain joins TRBV5-1 to TRBJ1-6; 9 nucleotides agree with TRBD1. The CDR3 has 16 residues. With V trimmed by 3 bases and J by 7 bases, 8 bases remained unmatched. The germline gives CDR1 SGHRS, CDR2 YFSETQ. CDR3 bases: TGCGCCAGCAGCTGGGAATCCGGGACAGGGAATTCACCCCTCCACTTT. It is translated as CASSWESGTGNSPLHF.

A remark on this clone: The junction departs from the called germline gene at one end, perhaps through a read error. This chain links TRBV9 with TRBJ1-1; 7 positions match TRBD1. The CDR3 has 15 residues. Germline CDR1 is SGDLS and CDR2 is YYNGEE. CDR3 bases: TGTGCCAGCAGCGAGGGGGCGACAGGGAACACTGAAGTTTTCTTT. Amino acid sequence: CASSEGATGNTEVFF.

The V call is TRBV6-5, the J call TRBJ2-7; D call uncertain. Germline V gene data show CDR1 as MNHEY and CDR2 as SVGAGI. This CDR3 is 15 amino acids long. V shed 0 bases and J shed 2 bases, with 11 bases lying between them. CDR3 protein: CASSYSNSVPYEQYF. The DNA of the CDR3 is TGTGCCAGCAGTTACTCGAATTCGGTCCCCTACGAGCAGTACTTC.